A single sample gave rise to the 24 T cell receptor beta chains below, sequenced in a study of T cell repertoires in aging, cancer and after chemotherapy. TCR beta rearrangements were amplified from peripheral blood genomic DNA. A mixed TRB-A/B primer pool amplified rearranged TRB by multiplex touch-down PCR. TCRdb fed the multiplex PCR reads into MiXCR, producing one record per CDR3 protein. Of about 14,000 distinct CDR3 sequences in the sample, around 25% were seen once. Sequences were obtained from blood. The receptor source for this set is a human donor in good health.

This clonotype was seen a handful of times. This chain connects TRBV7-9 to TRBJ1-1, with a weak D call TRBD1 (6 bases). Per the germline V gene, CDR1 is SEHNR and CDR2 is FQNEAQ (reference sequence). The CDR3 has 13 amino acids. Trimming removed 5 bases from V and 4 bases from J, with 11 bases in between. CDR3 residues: CASSIQGSTEAFF. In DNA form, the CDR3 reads TGTGCCAGCAGCATCCAGGGGAGCACTGAAGCTTTCTTT.

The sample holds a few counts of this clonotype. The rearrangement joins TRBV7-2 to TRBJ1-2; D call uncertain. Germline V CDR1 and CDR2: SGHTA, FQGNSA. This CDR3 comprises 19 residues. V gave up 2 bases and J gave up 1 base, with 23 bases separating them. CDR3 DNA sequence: TGTGCCAGCAGCTTAATAGCTCAGCCGCGCCAGGCCGGTAACTATGGCTACACCTTC. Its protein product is CASSLIAQPRQAGNYGYTF.

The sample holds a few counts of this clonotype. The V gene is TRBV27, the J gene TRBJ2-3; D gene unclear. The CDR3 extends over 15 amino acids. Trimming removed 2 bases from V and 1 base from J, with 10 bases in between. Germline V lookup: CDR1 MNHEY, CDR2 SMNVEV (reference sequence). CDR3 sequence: CASSLRGFGTDTQYF. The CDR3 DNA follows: TGTGCCAGCAGTTTAAGAGGTTTCGGCACAGATACGCAGTATTTT.

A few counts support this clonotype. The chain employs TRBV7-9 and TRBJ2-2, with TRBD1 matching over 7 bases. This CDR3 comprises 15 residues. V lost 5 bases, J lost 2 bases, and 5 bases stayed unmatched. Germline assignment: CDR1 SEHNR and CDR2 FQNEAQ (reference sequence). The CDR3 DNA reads TGTGCCAGCAGCCCCCGGGACAGTAACACCGGGGAGCTGTTTTTT. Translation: CASSPRDSNTGELFF.

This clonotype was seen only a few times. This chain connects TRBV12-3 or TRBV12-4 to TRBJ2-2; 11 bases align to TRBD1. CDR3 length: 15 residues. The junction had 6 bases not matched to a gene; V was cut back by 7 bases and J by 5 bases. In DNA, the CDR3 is TGTGCCAGCAATTATGGACAGGGGGCAACCGGGGAGCTGTTTTTT. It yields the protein CASNYGQGATGELFF.

The CDR3 DNA reads as TGTGCCAGCAGAACTCTAGCGGGGGGGCCCAGATACGAGCAGTTCTTC. Protein product: CASRTLAGGPRYEQFF. The gene calls are TRBV6-1 and TRBJ2-1, with TRBD2 identical over 12 bases. Per the germline V gene, CDR1 is MNHNS and CDR2 is SASEGT. The CDR3 sequence is 16 residues long. With 6 bases clipped from V and 10 bases from J, the junction kept 13 bases outside the gene matches.

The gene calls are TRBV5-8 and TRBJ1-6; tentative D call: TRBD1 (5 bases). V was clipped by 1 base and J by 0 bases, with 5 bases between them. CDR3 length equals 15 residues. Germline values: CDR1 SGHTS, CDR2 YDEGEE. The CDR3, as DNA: TGTGCCAGCAGCTTGCAGGGCTCCTATAATTCACCCCTCCACTTT. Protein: CASSLQGSYNSPLHF.

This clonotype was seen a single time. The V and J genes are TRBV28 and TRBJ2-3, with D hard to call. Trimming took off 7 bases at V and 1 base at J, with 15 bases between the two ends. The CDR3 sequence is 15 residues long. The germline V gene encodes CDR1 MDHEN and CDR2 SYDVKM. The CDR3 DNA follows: TGTGCCAGCACCCCATGGGGTGGGCGCACAGATACGCAGTATTTT. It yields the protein CASTPWGGRTDTQYF.

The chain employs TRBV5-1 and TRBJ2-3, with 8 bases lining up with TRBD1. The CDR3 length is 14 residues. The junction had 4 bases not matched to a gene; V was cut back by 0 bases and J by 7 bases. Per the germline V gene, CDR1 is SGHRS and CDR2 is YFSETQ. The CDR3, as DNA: TGCGCCAGCAGCTTGGACAGGGGGACGAATACGCAGTATTTT. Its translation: CASSLDRGTNTQYF. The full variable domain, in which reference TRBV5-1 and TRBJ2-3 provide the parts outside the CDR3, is KAGVTQTPRYLIKTRGQQVTLSCSPISGHRSVSWYQQTPGQGLQFLFEYFSETQRNKGNFPGRFSGRQFSNSRSEMNVSTLELGDSALYLCASSLDRGTNTQYFGPGTRLTVL.

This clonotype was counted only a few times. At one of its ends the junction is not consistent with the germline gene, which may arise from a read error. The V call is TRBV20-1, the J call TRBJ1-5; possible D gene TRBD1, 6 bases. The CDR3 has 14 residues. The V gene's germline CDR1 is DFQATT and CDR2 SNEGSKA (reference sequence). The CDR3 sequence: CSARGGSSNQPQHF. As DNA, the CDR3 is TGCAGTGCCAGAGGGGGATCTAGCAATCAGCCCCAGCATTTT.

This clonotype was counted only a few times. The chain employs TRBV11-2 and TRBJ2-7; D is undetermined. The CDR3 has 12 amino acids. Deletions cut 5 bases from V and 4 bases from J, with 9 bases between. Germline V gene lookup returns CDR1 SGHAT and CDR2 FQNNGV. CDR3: CASSSRRYEQYF. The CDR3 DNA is TGTGCCAGCAGCAGCAGACGGTACGAGCAGTACTTC.

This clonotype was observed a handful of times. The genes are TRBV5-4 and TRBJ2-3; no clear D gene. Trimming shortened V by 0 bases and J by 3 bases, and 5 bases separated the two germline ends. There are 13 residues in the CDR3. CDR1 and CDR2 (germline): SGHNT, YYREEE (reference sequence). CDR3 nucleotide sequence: TGTGCCAGCAGCTTGGTGGGGACAGATACGCAGTATTTT. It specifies CASSLVGTDTQYF.

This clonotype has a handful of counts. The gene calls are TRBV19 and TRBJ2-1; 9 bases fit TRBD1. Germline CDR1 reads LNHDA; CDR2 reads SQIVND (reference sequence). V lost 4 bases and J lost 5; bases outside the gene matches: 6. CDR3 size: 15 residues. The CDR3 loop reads CASSKSGQGNNEQFF. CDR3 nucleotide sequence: TGTGCCAGTAGTAAATCGGGACAGGGAAACAATGAGCAGTTCTTC. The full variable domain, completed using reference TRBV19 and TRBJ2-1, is DGGITQSPKYLFRKEGQNVTLSCEQNLNHDAMYWYRQDPGQGLRLIYYSQIVNDFQKGDIAEGYSVSREKKESFPLTVTSAQKNPTAFYLCASSKSGQGNNEQFFGPGTRLTVL.

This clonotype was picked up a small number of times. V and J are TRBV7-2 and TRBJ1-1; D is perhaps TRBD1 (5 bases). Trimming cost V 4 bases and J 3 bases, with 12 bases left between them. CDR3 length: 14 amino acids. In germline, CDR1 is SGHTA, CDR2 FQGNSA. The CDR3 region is CASSSFRVDTEAFF. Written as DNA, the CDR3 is TGTGCCAGCAGCTCGTTCAGGGTGGACACTGAAGCTTTCTTT.

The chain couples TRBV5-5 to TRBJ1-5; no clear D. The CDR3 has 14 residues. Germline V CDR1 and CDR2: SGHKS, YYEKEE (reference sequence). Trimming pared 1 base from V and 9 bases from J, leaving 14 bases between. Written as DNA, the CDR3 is TGTGCCAGCAGCTTGCGCCTGAGGGAGGCGCCCCAGCATTTT. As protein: CASSLRLREAPQHF.

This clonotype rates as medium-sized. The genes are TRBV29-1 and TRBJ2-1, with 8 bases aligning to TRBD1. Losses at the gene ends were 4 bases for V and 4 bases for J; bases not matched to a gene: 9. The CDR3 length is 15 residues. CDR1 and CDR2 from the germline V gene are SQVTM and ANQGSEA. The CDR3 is CSVASQGGAYNEQFF. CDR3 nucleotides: TGCAGCGTTGCCTCACAGGGGGGTGCGTACAATGAGCAGTTCTTC.

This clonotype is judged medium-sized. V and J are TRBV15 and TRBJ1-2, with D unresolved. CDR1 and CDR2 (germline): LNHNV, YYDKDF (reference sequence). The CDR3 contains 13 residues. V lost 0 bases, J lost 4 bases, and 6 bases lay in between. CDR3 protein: CATSRDVSYGYTF. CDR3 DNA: TGTGCCACCAGCAGAGATGTGAGCTATGGCTACACCTTC.

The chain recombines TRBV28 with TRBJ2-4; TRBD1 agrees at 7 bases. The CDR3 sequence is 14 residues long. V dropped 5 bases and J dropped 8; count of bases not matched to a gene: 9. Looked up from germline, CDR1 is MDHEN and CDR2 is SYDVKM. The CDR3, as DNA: TGTGCCAGCAGTCCAGACAGGGTTTCGGACATTCAGTACTTC. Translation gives CASSPDRVSDIQYF. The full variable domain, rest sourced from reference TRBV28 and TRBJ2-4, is DVKVTQSSRYLVKRTGEKVFLECVQDMDHENMFWYRQDPGLGLRLIYFSYDVKMKEKGDIPEGYSVSREKKERFSLILESASTNQTSMYLCASSPDRVSDIQYFGAGTRLSVL.

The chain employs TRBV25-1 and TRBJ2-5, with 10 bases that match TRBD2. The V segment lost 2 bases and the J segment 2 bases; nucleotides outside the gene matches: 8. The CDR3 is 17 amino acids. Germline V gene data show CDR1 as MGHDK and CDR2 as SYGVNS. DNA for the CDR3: TGTGCCAGCAGTGAAACCCGACTAGCGGGCGTACAAGAGACCCAGTACTTC. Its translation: CASSETRLAGVQETQYF.

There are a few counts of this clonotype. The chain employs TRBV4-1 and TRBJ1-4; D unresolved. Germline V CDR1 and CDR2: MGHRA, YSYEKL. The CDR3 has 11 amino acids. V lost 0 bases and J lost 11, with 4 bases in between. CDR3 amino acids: CASSQERKLFF. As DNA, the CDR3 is TGCGCCAGCAGCCAAGAGAGGAAACTGTTTTTT.

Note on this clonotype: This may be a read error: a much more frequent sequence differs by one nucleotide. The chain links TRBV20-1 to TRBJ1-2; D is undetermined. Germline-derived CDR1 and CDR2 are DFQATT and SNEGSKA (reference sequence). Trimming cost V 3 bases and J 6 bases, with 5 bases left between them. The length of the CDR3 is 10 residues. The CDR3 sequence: CSASINGYTF. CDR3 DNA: TGCAGTGCTAGCATTAATGGCTACACCTTC.

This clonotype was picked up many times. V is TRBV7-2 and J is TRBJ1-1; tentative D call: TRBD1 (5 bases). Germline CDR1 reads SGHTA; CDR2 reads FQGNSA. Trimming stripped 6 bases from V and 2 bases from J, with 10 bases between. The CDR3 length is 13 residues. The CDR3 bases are TGTGCCAGCAGAGGGACGGGTAACACTGAAGCTTTCTTT. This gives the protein CASRGTGNTEAFF.

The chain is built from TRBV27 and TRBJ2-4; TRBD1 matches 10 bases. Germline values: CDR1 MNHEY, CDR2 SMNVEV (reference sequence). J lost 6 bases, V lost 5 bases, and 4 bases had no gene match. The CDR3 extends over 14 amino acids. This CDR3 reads CASSPTGGRNIQYF. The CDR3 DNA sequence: TGTGCCAGCAGTCCGACAGGGGGCCGAAACATTCAGTACTTC.

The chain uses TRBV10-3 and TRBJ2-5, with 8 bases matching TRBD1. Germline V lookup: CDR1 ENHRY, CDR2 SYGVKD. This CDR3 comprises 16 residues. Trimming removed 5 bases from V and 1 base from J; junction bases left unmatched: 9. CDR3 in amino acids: CAISPTTTGGQETQYF. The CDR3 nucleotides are TGTGCCATCAGTCCAACCACTACAGGGGGCCAAGAGACCCAGTACTTC.